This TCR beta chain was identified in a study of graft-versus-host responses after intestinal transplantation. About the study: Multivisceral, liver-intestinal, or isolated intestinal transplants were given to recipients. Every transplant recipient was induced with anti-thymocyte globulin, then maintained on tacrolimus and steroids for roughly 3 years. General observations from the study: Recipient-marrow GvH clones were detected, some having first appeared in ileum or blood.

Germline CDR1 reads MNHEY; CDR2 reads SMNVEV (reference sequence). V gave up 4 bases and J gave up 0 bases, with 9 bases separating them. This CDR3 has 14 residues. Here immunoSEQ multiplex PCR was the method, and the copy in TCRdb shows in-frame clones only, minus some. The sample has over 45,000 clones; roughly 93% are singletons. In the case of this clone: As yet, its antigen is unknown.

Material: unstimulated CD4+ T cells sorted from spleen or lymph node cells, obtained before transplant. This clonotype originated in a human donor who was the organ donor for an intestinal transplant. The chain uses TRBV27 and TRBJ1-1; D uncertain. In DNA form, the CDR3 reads TGTGCCAGCAGTTCCCCAGCCCTGAACACTGAAGCTTTCTTT. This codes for CASSSPALNTEAFF.